The entry that follows covers one T cell receptor (beta chain) sequence. Its target is unknown. This sample was taken from a study of cytomegalovirus exposure and HLA in healthy donors. The donors belonged to the roughly 110-subject validation cohort, separate from the roughly 700-subject first cohort. Assay used: immunoSEQ multiplex PCR; TCRdb lists only in-frame clones, some missing. In the table there are some 260,000 clones, 80% to 95% of which are singletons. From germline, CDR1 is LNHDA and CDR2 SQIVND (reference sequence). V gave up 2 bases and J gave up 1 base, with 11 bases separating them. The CDR3 covers 15 residues. Regarding the study as a whole: TCR beta chains numbering some 160 were designated cytomegalovirus-associated. Confirmation in vitro established that a few CMV-associated chains were specific for CMV antigens. Some public TCRs appeared in many individuals, while most sequences were rare.

The sequenced material came from PBMCs. This receptor was obtained from a woman younger than 45 in good health and CMV-seronegative. The chain is built from TRBV19 and TRBJ1-1; the D is unclear. CDR3: CASSIFWQQNTEAFF. The CDR3 DNA is TGTGCCAGTAGTATATTCTGGCAGCAGAACACTGAAGCTTTCTTT.